There are many counts of the clone carrying this TCR beta chain. Its antigen is not known. The junction had 6 bases not matched to a gene; V was cut back by 0 bases and J by 8 bases. This CDR3 is 15 amino acids long. CDR1 and CDR2 from the germline V gene are SGHRS and YFSETQ. The data were obtained in a study of neurological immune-mediated disorders. Findings and limits, study-wide: The greatest TCR clonal expansion occurred in HTLV-1-associated myelopathy and the least in multiple sclerosis, which fell below healthy controls. Expanded clones shared no CDR3 amino acid sequences across subjects, suggesting private repertoires in all groups.

TCRdb re-analysed the 5' RACE reads in MiXCR, keeping a single row per CDR3 protein. The sample holds about 74,000 distinct CDR3 sequences; roughly 5.5% are singletons and the top ten take 7.4%. This receptor was obtained from a young man with multiple sclerosis. Sequencing used PBMCs. This chain uses TRBV5-1 with TRBJ2-1, with 9 positions matching TRBD2. CDR3 sequence (DNA): TGCGCCAGCAGCTTGGGCCAGCGGGGGGTGGATGAGCAGTTCTTC. Translated: CASSLGQRGVDEQFF.